One sample yielded the 25 T cell receptor beta chains listed below, sequenced in a study of fetal regulatory T cell absence and autoimmunity. The assay was immunoSEQ multiplex PCR, and TCRdb's table has in-frame clones only and misses some. The data hold tens of thousands of clones, with approximately 83% observed a single time. Material for sequencing was cord blood. These receptors originate from a newborn boy with IPEX syndrome.

The gene calls are TRBV27 and TRBJ1-2; D is uncertain. The CDR3 totals 14 residues. V shed 2 bases and J shed 3 bases, with 10 bases lying between them. Germline lookup yields CDR1 MNHEY and CDR2 SMNVEV (reference sequence). The CDR3 bases are TGTGCCAGCAGTTTAGGGGTCGGGGACTATGGCTACACCTTC. Residues: CASSLGVGDYGYTF.

V is TRBV6-5 and J is TRBJ1-6; D is possibly TRBD1 (6 bases). The CDR3 totals 16 residues. V was shortened by 2 bases and J by 0 bases, with 8 bases between the two germline ends. CDR1 and CDR2 from the germline V gene are MNHEY and SVGAGI. CDR3 bases: TGTGCCAGCAGTTACCAGGGGAGCTCCTATAATTCACCCCTCCACTTT. It encodes CASSYQGSSYNSPLHF.

The gene calls are TRBV7-9 and TRBJ1-4; the D is unclear. From germline, CDR1 is SEHNR and CDR2 FQNEAQ (reference sequence). This CDR3 has 12 residues. The V end lost 7 bases, the J end lost 6 bases, and 9 bases lay between the germline ends. Written as DNA, the CDR3 is TGTGCCAGCACCCGAAGAGATGAAAAACTGTTTTTT. It is translated as CASTRRDEKLFF. Full variable domain (outside the CDR3, taken from reference TRBV7-9 and TRBJ1-4): DTGVSQNPRHKITKRGQNVTFRCDPISEHNRLYWYRQTLGQGPEFLTYFQNEAQLEKSRLLSDRFSAERPKGSFSTLEIQRTEQGDSAMYLCASTRRDEKLFFGSGTQLSVL.

V and J are TRBV9 and TRBJ1-2; tentatively, D is TRBD1 (5 bases). The germline V gene has CDR1 SGDLS and CDR2 YYNGEE. This CDR3 spans 18 amino acids. Trimming took off 4 bases at V and 1 base at J, with 23 bases between the two ends. CDR3 region: CASSPKGQGSHFNYGYTF. The DNA for the CDR3 is TGTGCCAGCAGCCCGAAGGGGCAGGGAAGTCACTTTAACTATGGCTACACCTTC.

V and J are TRBV5-1 and TRBJ2-3; 11 bases agree with TRBD2. The CDR3 loop spans 15 amino acids. Germline assignment: CDR1 SGHRS and CDR2 YFSETQ. Trimming cost V 2 bases and J 1 base; bases outside gene matches: 0. The CDR3 coding sequence is TGCGCCAGCAGCTTACTAGCGGGGGGCACAGATACGCAGTATTTT. Amino acids: CASSLLAGGTDTQYF. The full variable domain, in which reference TRBV5-1 and TRBJ2-3 provide the parts outside the CDR3, is KAGVTQTPRYLIKTRGQQVTLSCSPISGHRSVSWYQQTPGQGLQFLFEYFSETQRNKGNFPGRFSGRQFSNSRSEMNVSTLELGDSALYLCASSLLAGGTDTQYFGPGTRLTVL.

The chain uses TRBV6-4 and TRBJ2-3; D unclear. V was trimmed by 7 bases and J by 0 bases, leaving 2 bases between them. The CDR3 length is 11 residues. Per the germline V gene, CDR1 is MRHNA and CDR2 is SNTAGT. The CDR3 DNA reads as TGTGCCAGCATCAGCACAGATACGCAGTATTTT. It encodes CASISTDTQYF.

This clone is a singleton in its sample. J is TRBJ2-3 and V is TRBV2, with D possibly being TRBD1 or TRBD2 (5 bases each). V was pared by 10 bases and J by 4 bases, with 24 bases between. Per germline, CDR1 SNHLY and CDR2 FYNNEI. The CDR3 has 16 residues. The CDR3 loop is CATTPIRGKASDTQYF. The DNA of the CDR3 is TGTGCCACTACCCCAATTCGGGGCAAAGCCTCAGATACGCAGTATTTT.

This rearrangement joins TRBV5-4 to TRBJ2-3, with 9 bases identical to TRBD1. The CDR3 is 14 residues long. CDR1 is SGHNT, CDR2 YYREEE, per germline (reference sequence). The V gene end was trimmed by 4 bases and the J gene end by 6 bases; junction bases not matched to a gene: 6. CDR3 residues: CASSLDRGADTQYF. CDR3 DNA: TGTGCCAGCAGCCTCGACAGGGGGGCGGATACGCAGTATTTT.

V gene TRBV15 combines with J gene TRBJ2-7, with TRBD1 as a possible D gene (5 bases). Per the germline V gene, CDR1 is LNHNV and CDR2 is YYDKDF (reference sequence). The CDR3 is 15 residues long. Trimming shortened V by 5 bases and J by 2 bases, and 16 bases separated the two germline ends. CDR3 sequence (DNA): TGTGCCACCAGCCCTCAAAGACAGATACCCTACGAGCAGTACTTC. Its translation: CATSPQRQIPYEQYF.

This clone appeared once. The V gene is TRBV18, the J gene TRBJ2-3; the D gene is possibly TRBD2 (6 bases). V was cut by 3 bases and J by 2 bases, with 9 bases left in between. The length of the CDR3 is 14 residues. Germline CDR1 is KGHSH and CDR2 is LQKENI. The CDR3, as DNA: TGTGCCAGCTCACCGGGACTGCCCACAGATACGCAGTATTTT. Translating it yields CASSPGLPTDTQYF. Complete variable domain (other parts from reference TRBV18 and TRBJ2-3): NAGVMQNPRHLVRRRGQEARLRCSPMKGHSHVYWYRQLPEEGLKFMVYLQKENIIDESGMPKERFSAEFPKEGPSILRIQQVVRGDSAAYFCASSPGLPTDTQYFGPGTRLTVL.

As to this clone: The same CDR3 is also encoded by other DNA sequences in this sample. The CDR3: CASSPGQGNTEAFF. As DNA, the CDR3 is TGTGCCAGCAGCCCAGGACAGGGTAACACTGAAGCTTTCTTT. The V and J genes are TRBV6-5 and TRBJ1-1, with 8 positions matching TRBD1. After removal of 6 bases from V and 2 bases from J, the junction contained 5 bases not matched to a gene. Germline CDR1 is MNHEY and CDR2 is SVGAGI. The CDR3 covers 14 residues.

This clone was counted between two and nine times. The chain joins TRBV29-1 to TRBJ1-1, with D perhaps matching TRBD1 (5 bases). Germline assignment: CDR1 SQVTM and CDR2 ANQGSEA. This CDR3 is 13 amino acids long. Trimming shortened V by 3 bases and J by 7 bases, and 15 bases separated the two germline ends. CDR3 sequence reads: CSVDRGDRGEAFF. The CDR3 nucleotides read TGCAGCGTTGACCGGGGGGACCGGGGTGAAGCTTTCTTT. Full variable domain (outside the CDR3, taken from reference TRBV29-1 and TRBJ1-1): SAVISQKPSRDICQRGTSLTIQCQVDSQVTMMFWYRQQPGQSLTLIATANQGSEATYESGFVIDKFPISRPNLTFSTLTVSNMSPEDSSIYLCSVDRGDRGEAFFGQGTRLTVV.

The V call is TRBV7-2, the J call TRBJ2-2; TRBD2 matches at 9 bases. This CDR3 contains 15 residues. Germline CDR1 SGHTA, CDR2 FQGNSA. Trimming cost V 4 bases and J 6 bases; bases outside gene matches: 6. The CDR3: CASSWGRLAAGELFF. As DNA, the CDR3 is TGTGCCAGCAGCTGGGGGAGACTAGCGGCCGGGGAGCTGTTTTTT. The complete variable domain, with remaining parts taken from reference TRBV7-2 and TRBJ2-2, reads GAGVSQSPSNKVTEKGKDVELRCDPISGHTALYWYRQSLGQGLEFLIYFQGNSAPDKSGLPSDRFSAERTGGSVSTLTIQRTQQEDSAVYLCASSWGRLAAGELFFGEGSRLTVL.

The chain is built from TRBV4-1 and TRBJ1-1; D unclear. The CDR3 covers 17 residues. The germline CDR1 and CDR2 sequences are MGHRA and YSYEKL. Trimming shortened V by 2 bases and J by 4 bases, and 20 bases separated the two germline ends. The CDR3, as DNA: TGCGCCAGCAGCCAACCACCCTTTACGCTTGTCGGCACTGAAGCTTTCTTT. Translating gives CASSQPPFTLVGTEAFF.

This chain connects TRBV4-1 to TRBJ2-5; 9 nucleotides line up with TRBD2. CDR1 and CDR2 from the germline V gene are MGHRA and YSYEKL. V lost 4 bases and J lost 3; bases outside the gene matches: 9. CDR3 length equals 16 residues. The CDR3 reads CASSPGTSYMEETQYF. CDR3 nucleotide sequence: TGCGCCAGCAGCCCTGGGACTAGCTACATGGAAGAGACCCAGTACTTC.

The chain uses TRBV5-6 and TRBJ1-2; D unresolved. Trimming took 3 bases from V and 4 from J, leaving 10 bases between them. The CDR3 contains 13 residues. CDR1 is SGHDT and CDR2 is YYEEEE in the germline V gene. This CDR3 is CASSSLGSYGYTF. The DNA for the CDR3 is TGTGCCAGCAGCTCGCTAGGATCCTATGGCTACACCTTC.

The DNA for the CDR3 is TGTGCCAGCAGTGTAGTCGGACTGATCAATGAAAAACTGTTTTTT. The encoded protein is CASSVVGLINEKLFF. The chain carries TRBV2 and TRBJ1-4; D remains ambiguous. Trimming shortened V by 4 bases and J by 5 bases, and 14 bases separated the two germline ends. The CDR3 is 15 residues long. CDR1 is SNHLY and CDR2 is FYNNEI in the germline V gene.

The chain couples TRBV19 to TRBJ2-3, with TRBD2 identical over 12 bases. The CDR3 totals 16 residues. Germline V CDR1 and CDR2: LNHDA, SQIVND (reference sequence). Unmatched junction bases numbered 4, after V lost 6 bases and J lost 0 bases. The CDR3: CASSLAGGTSTDTQYF. The DNA for the CDR3 is TGTGCCAGTAGCCTAGCGGGGGGGACTAGCACAGATACGCAGTATTTT. The full variable domain, rest sourced from reference TRBV19 and TRBJ2-3, is DGGITQSPKYLFRKEGQNVTLSCEQNLNHDAMYWYRQDPGQGLRLIYYSQIVNDFQKGDIAEGYSVSREKKESFPLTVTSAQKNPTAFYLCASSLAGGTSTDTQYFGPGTRLTVL.

This chain joins TRBV7-6 and TRBJ2-5; 12 nucleotides align to TRBD2. The germline V gene has CDR1 SGHVS and CDR2 FNYEAQ. V lost 2 bases and J lost 4; bases outside the gene matches: 14. This CDR3 has 19 residues. DNA of the CDR3: TGTGCCAGCAGCTTATATATTTCTAGCGGGAGGGCCGGGCGAGAGACCCAGTACTTC. This sequence encodes CASSLYISSGRAGRETQYF. The full variable domain, its missing parts supplied by reference TRBV7-6 and TRBJ2-5, is GAGVSQSPRYKVTKRGQDVALRCDPISGHVSLYWYRQALGQGPEFLTYFNYEAQQDKSGLPNDRFSAERPEGSISTLTIQRTEQRDSAMYRCASSLYISSGRAGRETQYFGPGTRLLVL.

This chain links TRBV9 with TRBJ2-1; D might be TRBD1 (6 bases). The germline CDR1 and CDR2 sequences are SGDLS and YYNGEE. The V and J ends lost 3 bases and 1 base respectively, with 11 bases between them. The CDR3 is 15 residues long. The DNA of the CDR3 is TGTGCCAGCAGCGAAACAGGGACGTCCTACAATGAGCAGTTCTTC. It translates to CASSETGTSYNEQFF.

The genes are TRBV7-8 and TRBJ2-3; 7 positions agree with TRBD2. This CDR3 has 16 residues. In germline, CDR1 is SGHVS, CDR2 FQNEAQ. The V segment lost 4 bases and the J segment 6 bases; nucleotides outside the gene matches: 13. This chain's CDR3 is CASSSLLGGRRDTQYF. The CDR3 region has the DNA TGTGCCAGCAGCTCCCTATTGGGCGGGAGAAGGGATACGCAGTATTTT.

This clone is a singleton in its sample. The rearrangement links TRBV6-5 to TRBJ2-4, with D uncertain. V was clipped by 6 bases and J by 0 bases, with 12 bases between them. The CDR3 runs 15 residues. In germline, CDR1 is MNHEY, CDR2 SVGAGI. The CDR3 sequence is CASSRRGLAKNIQYF. The CDR3 DNA reads as TGTGCCAGCAGCCGGCGCGGTCTAGCCAAAAACATTCAGTACTTC.

This clone has just one count. CDR3 amino acids: CASSLGRGGSYEQYF. The CDR3 bases are TGTGCCAGCAGCTTGGGACGAGGGGGGTCCTACGAGCAGTACTTC. The gene calls are TRBV5-4 and TRBJ2-7; D possibly matches TRBD1 or TRBD2 (6 bases each). The CDR3 is 15 amino acids. The ends were cut back, 0 bases at V and 1 base at J, with 11 bases in the middle. CDR1 and CDR2 from the germline V gene are SGHNT and YYREEE (reference sequence).

The V call is TRBV9, the J call TRBJ1-6; TRBD1 agrees at 9 bases. The germline CDR1 and CDR2 sequences are SGDLS and YYNGEE. Losses at the gene ends were 0 bases for V and 10 bases for J; bases not matched to a gene: 5. The CDR3 has 15 residues. The CDR3 nucleotides read TGTGCCAGCAGCGTAGACGGGACAGGGAACTCACCCCTCCACTTT. Translating it yields CASSVDGTGNSPLHF. Supplemented by reference TRBV9 and TRBJ1-6, the full variable domain reads DSGVTQTPKHLITATGQRVTLRCSPRSGDLSVYWYQQSLDQGLQFLIQYYNGEERAKGNILERFSAQQFPDLHSELNLSSLELGDSALYFCASSVDGTGNSPLHFGNGTRLTVT.

The chain has TRBV2 and TRBJ2-7; 11 bases are shared with TRBD2. This CDR3 is built from 20 residues. The V and J ends lost 0 bases and 2 bases, in that order; junction bases with no gene match: 15. Germline CDR1 is SNHLY and CDR2 is FYNNEI. This CDR3 reads CASSEAVFLPTSGTTYEQYF. In nucleotides, the CDR3 is TGTGCCAGCAGTGAAGCGGTATTTCTTCCGACTAGCGGGACTACCTACGAGCAGTACTTC.